This T cell receptor beta chain was obtained from a study of blood T cell repertoires in COVID-19. V was clipped by 0 bases and J by 0 bases, with 11 bases between them. The CDR3 sequence is 16 residues long. The germline V gene encodes CDR1 GTSNPN and CDR2 SVGIG (reference sequence). Enrolled through a virtual design, the participants were between 18 and 89 years of age and came from about two dozen US areas. In the original workflow: Amplification with reference gene primers provided the estimates of nucleated cell counts. Repertoires were generated with immunoSEQ multiplex PCR, while TCRdb's copy carries only in-frame clones and drops some. V, J and clone size were drawn from that table, and D and trimming were deduced from the DNA. The repertoire consists of about 240,000 clones, with approximately 84% occurring once and the leading ten covering about 3.3%.

The material sequenced was PBMCs or T cells enriched from blood (not recorded which). J is TRBJ2-2 and V is TRBV30, with D possibly TRBD1 on 5 matching bases. The receptor was isolated from a woman between 40 and 50 years old with acute COVID-19. The CDR3: CAWSVLGAANTGELFF. The CDR3 DNA reads TGTGCCTGGAGTGTATTAGGGGCCGCGAACACCGGGGAGCTGTTTTTT. The full variable domain, its missing parts supplied by reference TRBV30 and TRBJ2-2, is SQTIHQWPATLVQPVGSPLSLECTVEGTSNPNLYWYRQAAGRGLQLLFYSVGIGQISSEVPQNLSASRPQDRQFILSSKKLLLSDSGFYLCAWSVLGAANTGELFFGEGSRLTVL.